The rows below give T cell receptor beta chains drawn from one sample of a study of shared clonotypes between healthy human individuals. Produced via immunoSEQ multiplex PCR; TCRdb's table is partial and in-frame only. The table lists about 490,000 clones, 65% to 85% of them singletons. The source material was PBMCs. These receptor sequences come from a middle-aged woman in good health. Some clones in this sample may be carry-over from other donors' samples. Each CDR3 is given with its conserved first and last residue. The D gene is left open where the match is weak. The size entry is marked missing in some rows and otherwise reads once, few, many or a size class.

NA | TRBJ1-4 | TRBV5-5 | NA | TGTGCCAGCAGCTTGTTGAAGGGCTGGGAAAAACTGTTTTTT | CASSLLKGWEKLFF
TRBD1 | TRBJ1-2 | TRBV30 | NA | TGTGCCTGGAGTGTAGGAGGGGGCGCAGCTGGCTACACCTTC | CAWSVGGGAAGYTF
NA | TRBJ1-2 | TRBV6-5 | NA | TGTGCCAGCAGTTACTCTGTACTGTCCTATGGCTACACCTTC | CASSYSVLSYGYTF
TRBD2 | TRBJ2-7 | TRBV7-2 | many | TGTGCCAGCAGCTTAGTAGCGGGAGGGATCTACGAGCAGTACTTC | CASSLVAGGIYEQYF
NA | TRBJ2-2 | TRBV7-3 | NA | TGTGCCAGCAGCCCACCTTCGGCTAGTGGTACCGGGGAGCTGTTTTTT | CASSPPSASGTGELFF
TRBD1 | TRBJ1-2 | TRBV18 | NA | TGTGCCAGCTCACCGGAACAGGGGGAACGCTACACCTTC | CASSPEQGERYTF
NA | TRBJ2-5 | TRBV11-3 | NA | TGTGCCAGCAGTATCAGGGGCCGGGAGACCCAGTACTTC | CASSIRGRETQYF
NA | TRBJ2-7 | TRBV5-1 | NA | TGCGCCAGCAGCTTGGGAGTCTCCTACGAGCAGTACTTC | CASSLGVSYEQYF
NA | TRBJ1-5 | TRBV4-3 | NA | TGCGCCAGCAGCCAAGATGGGTTCGGGAATCAGCCCCAGCATTTT | CASSQDGFGNQPQHF
NA | TRBJ2-3 | TRBV6-6 | NA | TGTGCCAGCAGTGTGCGGTCCCTCGGAGATACGCAGTATTTT | CASSVRSLGDTQYF
TRBD1 | TRBJ2-3 | TRBV11-3 | NA | TGTGCCAGCAGCTTAACGTCTCCTAAGGACAGGGGAACAGATACGCAGTATTTT | CASSLTSPKDRGTDTQYF
TRBD2 | TRBJ2-3 | TRBV4-2 | many | TGTGCCAGCAGCCCCCGAGCCGCGGGAGGGGGAACAGATACGCAGTATTTT | CASSPRAAGGGTDTQYF
NA | TRBJ2-3 | TRBV29-1 | few | TGCAGCGTTGAGGGCGGGACCACAGATACGCAGTATTTT | CSVEGGTTDTQYF
NA | TRBJ2-2 | TRBV6-5 | NA | TGTGCCAGCCTAGGGAACACCGGGGAGCTGTTTTTT | CASLGNTGELFF
TRBD2 | TRBJ2-5 | TRBV30 | NA | TGTGCCTGGAGTTTGGAGGGCGGGGGGGATACCCAGTACTTC | CAWSLEGGGDTQYF
NA | TRBJ1-3 | TRBV7-9 | NA | TGTGCCAGCAGCTTTGGGGGCCCCTCTGGAAACACCATATATTTT | CASSFGGPSGNTIYF
NA | TRBJ2-7 | TRBV28 | NA | TGTGCCAGCAGTCCCAAGGCCTACGAGCAGTACTTC | CASSPKAYEQYF
NA | TRBJ2-2 | TRBV6-1 | NA | TGTGCCAGCAGTGAGCACCGGGGCACCGGGGAGCTGTTTTTT | CASSEHRGTGELFF
NA | TRBJ1-2 | TRBV6-1 | NA | TGTGCCAGCAGTGATCAGGTTGCCAACATCTATGGCTACACCTTC | CASSDQVANIYGYTF
NA | TRBJ1-1 | TRBV5-1 | NA | TGCGCCAGCAGCTTGGATGGGGGGAACACTGAAGCTTTCTTT | CASSLDGGNTEAFF
NA | TRBJ2-2 | TRBV29-1 | NA | TGCAGCGTTGAAAGGACGGCGAACACCGGGGAGCTGTTTTTT | CSVERTANTGELFF